This TCR beta chain came from a study of beta chain features in type 1 diabetes. Study-wide findings and caveats: For patients, the naive, central memory and Treg TCRB repertoires appeared more alike than for healthy donors. TCRB CDR3 length was moderately but significantly reduced in all four CD4+ subsets of Type 1 diabetes patients. High-TCR-expressing cells could be over-represented by cDNA sequencing.

Germline values: CDR1 SGHDN, CDR2 FVKESK. The CDR3 has 14 amino acids. Trimming removed 3 bases from V and 4 bases from J, with 9 bases in between. As for this clone: Its cognate antigen is unknown.

Expressed TCRB transcripts were sequenced after all isolated RNA was converted to cDNA. Here immunoSEQ multiplex PCR was the method, and the copy in TCRdb shows in-frame clones only, minus some. The table lists approximately 150,000 clones, approximately 62% of them singletons. A CD45RO/CCR7/CD25/CD127/CD95/CD27 panel sorted naive, central memory, regulatory and stem cell-like memory CD4+ cells. Each sorted fraction was over 95% pure. The source of this sequence is a man aged 25 to 40 with type 1 diabetes. This chain joins TRBV14 and TRBJ2-2, with D possibly matching TRBD2 (5 bases). Sequencing was performed on naive CD4+ T cells from blood. DNA of the CDR3: TGTGCCAGCAGCCAGAGGGCGCGCACCGGGGAGCTGTTTTTT. Translating gives CASSQRARTGELFF.